A selection of T cell receptor beta chains follows, all from one sample in a study of T cells after somatic rescue of genetic block. Here immunoSEQ multiplex PCR was the method, and the copy in TCRdb shows in-frame clones only, minus some. The sample has 88,000 or so clones; 85% to 90% are singletons. Sequencing was performed on peripheral blood mononuclear cells (PBMCs). The receptors here all came from a woman in her late teens or twenties. Each CDR3 is given with its conserved first and last residue. The order of the fields is J gene, V gene, clone size, CDR3 length, D gene, CDR3 DNA, CDR3 protein. A D gene is named only where the DNA matches it firmly. Size values are once, few and many counts, or a class for expanded clones, and some rows have none.

j_call: TRBJ2-1
v_call: TRBV28
clone_size: once
cdr3_length: 20
d_call: TRBD2
cdr3_nt: TGTGCCAGCAGAGTCTTTCGGATTAGCGGGAGGTTTCCGGCGTACAATGAGCAGTTCTTC
cdr3_aa: CASRVFRISGRFPAYNEQFF

j_call: TRBJ2-7
v_call: TRBV5-1
clone_size: NA
cdr3_length: 16
d_call: NA
cdr3_nt: TGCGCCAGCAGCCCACATGGGGACGGATTGGTCTACGAGCAGTACTTC
cdr3_aa: CASSPHGDGLVYEQYF

j_call: TRBJ2-2
v_call: TRBV5-1
clone_size: NA
cdr3_length: 15
d_call: TRBD1
cdr3_nt: TGCGCCAGCAGCTTGGCGGCAGGGGGTACCGGGGAGCTGTTTTTT
cdr3_aa: CASSLAAGGTGELFF

j_call: TRBJ2-5
v_call: TRBV7-2
clone_size: once
cdr3_length: 16
d_call: TRBD2
cdr3_nt: TGTGCCAGCACCGAAAGGCTAGCGGGAACCCAAGAGACCCAGTACTTC
cdr3_aa: CASTERLAGTQETQYF

j_call: TRBJ1-3
v_call: TRBV4-1
clone_size: NA
cdr3_length: 17
d_call: NA
cdr3_nt: TGCGCCAGCAGCCAAGATCGTGAGGGGTACTCTGGAAACACCATATATTTT
cdr3_aa: CASSQDREGYSGNTIYF

j_call: TRBJ2-2
v_call: TRBV9
clone_size: NA
cdr3_length: 12
d_call: NA
cdr3_nt: TGTGCCAGCAACCGAAAAACCGGGGAGCTGTTTTTT
cdr3_aa: CASNRKTGELFF

j_call: TRBJ1-5
v_call: TRBV9
clone_size: NA
cdr3_length: 14
d_call: NA
cdr3_nt: TGTGCCAGCAGCGGAGGACCCAGCAATCAGCCCCAGCATTTT
cdr3_aa: CASSGGPSNQPQHF

j_call: TRBJ2-7
v_call: TRBV13
clone_size: NA
cdr3_length: 12
d_call: NA
cdr3_nt: TGTGCCAGCAGCCTGCTTCGCGACGAGCAGTACTTC
cdr3_aa: CASSLLRDEQYF

j_call: TRBJ1-2
v_call: TRBV27
clone_size: NA
cdr3_length: 12
d_call: NA
cdr3_nt: TGTGCCAGCAGTTTAAAGGGCTATGGCTACACCTTC
cdr3_aa: CASSLKGYGYTF

j_call: TRBJ2-6
v_call: TRBV13
clone_size: NA
cdr3_length: 14
d_call: NA
cdr3_nt: TGTGCCACCTCTGATGGCTCTGGGGCCAACGTCCTGACTTTC
cdr3_aa: CATSDGSGANVLTF

j_call: TRBJ1-5
v_call: TRBV7-9
clone_size: NA
cdr3_length: 16
d_call: TRBD1
cdr3_nt: TGTGCCAGCAGCTTAGGAGGCGGACAGGCGTATCAGCCCCAGCATTTT
cdr3_aa: CASSLGGGQAYQPQHF

j_call: TRBJ2-1
v_call: TRBV9
clone_size: NA
cdr3_length: 16
d_call: TRBD2
cdr3_nt: TGTGCCAGCAGCGTAGGTCTGACTAGCGAGTTTAATGAGCAGTTCTTC
cdr3_aa: CASSVGLTSEFNEQFF

j_call: TRBJ1-5
v_call: TRBV4-1
clone_size: NA
cdr3_length: 13
d_call: NA
cdr3_nt: TGCGCCAGCAGCCCAGGGGTACGCCAGCCCCAGCATTTT
cdr3_aa: CASSPGVRQPQHF

j_call: TRBJ2-1
v_call: TRBV7-3
clone_size: NA
cdr3_length: 13
d_call: TRBD2
cdr3_nt: TGTGCCAGCAGCCCGGGACTAGCGGCTAAGCAGTTCTTC
cdr3_aa: CASSPGLAAKQFF

j_call: TRBJ2-2
v_call: TRBV19
clone_size: few
cdr3_length: 15
d_call: NA
cdr3_nt: TGTGCCAGTAGTACCCTAGAGGACAGCACCGGGGAGCTGTTTTTT
cdr3_aa: CASSTLEDSTGELFF

j_call: TRBJ2-7
v_call: TRBV28
clone_size: NA
cdr3_length: 15
d_call: TRBD1
cdr3_nt: TGTGCCAGCAGTTTATCGGGGACAGGGGAGGGCGAGCAGTACTTC
cdr3_aa: CASSLSGTGEGEQYF

j_call: TRBJ2-1
v_call: TRBV6-6
clone_size: once
cdr3_length: 14
d_call: NA
cdr3_nt: TGTGCCAGCAGTTACACGGGAAGGGGCGATGAGCAGTTCTTC
cdr3_aa: CASSYTGRGDEQFF

j_call: TRBJ1-2
v_call: TRBV11-2
clone_size: NA
cdr3_length: 17
d_call: NA
cdr3_nt: TGTGCCAGCAGCTTAAGCGCCCCTTTAGGGGTGAACTATGGCTACACCTTC
cdr3_aa: CASSLSAPLGVNYGYTF

j_call: TRBJ2-1
v_call: TRBV7-9
clone_size: NA
cdr3_length: 14
d_call: TRBD1
cdr3_nt: TGTGCCAGCAGGAGAGAGACAGGGTGGTATGAGCAGTTCTTC
cdr3_aa: CASRRETGWYEQFF

j_call: TRBJ2-5
v_call: TRBV5-1
clone_size: NA
cdr3_length: 12
d_call: NA
cdr3_nt: TGCGCCAGCAGCTTGGCCGAAGAGACCCAGTACTTC
cdr3_aa: CASSLAEETQYF

j_call: TRBJ2-1
v_call: TRBV4-3
clone_size: NA
cdr3_length: 15
d_call: NA
cdr3_nt: TGCGCCAGCAGCCCGCTGCGAGCAGGGAGCAATGAGCAGTTCTTC
cdr3_aa: CASSPLRAGSNEQFF

j_call: TRBJ1-5
v_call: TRBV4-1
clone_size: few
cdr3_length: 15
d_call: NA
cdr3_nt: TGCGCCAGCAGCCAGGGCCCTCCTGGAGTTCAGCCCCAGCATTTT
cdr3_aa: CASSQGPPGVQPQHF

j_call: TRBJ1-3
v_call: TRBV5-1
clone_size: NA
cdr3_length: 18
d_call: TRBD1
cdr3_nt: TGCGCCAGCAGCGCCGGGACAGGATCACCTAGCTCTGGAAACACCATATATTTT
cdr3_aa: CASSAGTGSPSSGNTIYF

j_call: TRBJ1-4
v_call: TRBV11-2
clone_size: NA
cdr3_length: 14
d_call: NA
cdr3_nt: TGTGCCAGCAGCTTTGGAGGTGGCGCGTCTAAACTGTTTTTT
cdr3_aa: CASSFGGGASKLFF

j_call: TRBJ1-2
v_call: TRBV29-1
clone_size: NA
cdr3_length: 14
d_call: NA
cdr3_nt: TGCAGCGTTGATGTCCGGGATCCGGCCTATGGCTACACCTTC
cdr3_aa: CSVDVRDPAYGYTF

j_call: TRBJ1-2
v_call: TRBV28
clone_size: NA
cdr3_length: 15
d_call: TRBD1
cdr3_nt: TGTGCCAGCACCACCCCGGGACAGGGCCTTTGGGGCTACACCTTC
cdr3_aa: CASTTPGQGLWGYTF

j_call: TRBJ2-7
v_call: TRBV19
clone_size: NA
cdr3_length: 15
d_call: NA
cdr3_nt: TGTGCCAGTAGTCCCCGGGACACCCGAGGGGGCGAGCAGTACTTC
cdr3_aa: CASSPRDTRGGEQYF

j_call: TRBJ1-1
v_call: TRBV6-1
clone_size: NA
cdr3_length: 13
d_call: NA
cdr3_nt: TGTGCCATCAGGGCGGACTTGAACACTGAAGCTTTCTTT
cdr3_aa: CAIRADLNTEAFF

j_call: TRBJ2-1
v_call: TRBV6-4
clone_size: NA
cdr3_length: 15
d_call: NA
cdr3_nt: TGTGCCAGTAGTGACGATGCAGGGTCCTACAATGAGCAGTTCTTC
cdr3_aa: CASSDDAGSYNEQFF

j_call: TRBJ2-7
v_call: TRBV29-1
clone_size: once
cdr3_length: 15
d_call: TRBD2
cdr3_nt: TGCAGCGTTGAGGGACTAGCGGGCAACCTCTACGAGCAGTACTTC
cdr3_aa: CSVEGLAGNLYEQYF

j_call: TRBJ1-4
v_call: TRBV7-9
clone_size: NA
cdr3_length: 16
d_call: NA
cdr3_nt: TGTGCCAGCAGCTCTTTTAGGGACCCAAGTCTTGAAAAACTGTTTTTT
cdr3_aa: CASSSFRDPSLEKLFF

j_call: TRBJ2-5
v_call: TRBV30
clone_size: once
cdr3_length: 12
d_call: NA
cdr3_nt: TGTGCCTGGAGTGGCCCTCAAGAGACCCAGTACTTC
cdr3_aa: CAWSGPQETQYF

j_call: TRBJ2-1
v_call: TRBV27
clone_size: NA
cdr3_length: 16
d_call: TRBD2
cdr3_nt: TGTGCCAGCAGCTCAGGACTAGCGGGCCCCTACAATGAGCAGTTCTTC
cdr3_aa: CASSSGLAGPYNEQFF

j_call: TRBJ2-7
v_call: TRBV5-1
clone_size: once
cdr3_length: 16
d_call: NA
cdr3_nt: TGCGCCAGCAGCTTACCGGGGAGTGGTGGTGTCTCCGAGCAGTACTTC
cdr3_aa: CASSLPGSGGVSEQYF

j_call: TRBJ2-3
v_call: TRBV30
clone_size: NA
cdr3_length: 15
d_call: TRBD2
cdr3_nt: TGTGCCTGGAGAAGGGGACTAGCGGACACAGATACGCAGTATTTT
cdr3_aa: CAWRRGLADTDTQYF

j_call: TRBJ1-5
v_call: TRBV15
clone_size: NA
cdr3_length: 17
d_call: TRBD1
cdr3_nt: TGTGCCACCAGCAGAGACGGACAGGGGGCGAGCAATCAGCCCCAGCATTTT
cdr3_aa: CATSRDGQGASNQPQHF

j_call: TRBJ2-7
v_call: TRBV2
clone_size: once
cdr3_length: 13
d_call: NA
cdr3_nt: TGTGCCAGCCGAAACAGGAGAGGTTACGAGCAGTACTTC
cdr3_aa: CASRNRRGYEQYF

j_call: TRBJ2-1
v_call: TRBV5-6
clone_size: NA
cdr3_length: 16
d_call: NA
cdr3_nt: TGTGCCAGCAGCTTCCGCGGAGGGAACCCCTACAATGAGCAGTTCTTC
cdr3_aa: CASSFRGGNPYNEQFF

j_call: TRBJ2-1
v_call: TRBV11-3
clone_size: NA
cdr3_length: 17
d_call: TRBD2
cdr3_nt: TGTGCCAGCAGCTTGGAACTAGCGGGAGGTCCCTACAATGAGCAGTTCTTC
cdr3_aa: CASSLELAGGPYNEQFF

j_call: TRBJ1-1
v_call: TRBV18
clone_size: NA
cdr3_length: 12
d_call: NA
cdr3_nt: TGTGCCAGCTCACCGGACGCGGGGCGAGCTTTCTTT
cdr3_aa: CASSPDAGRAFF

j_call: TRBJ1-4
v_call: TRBV2
clone_size: NA
cdr3_length: 15
d_call: TRBD1
cdr3_nt: TGTGCCAGCACTCTGGACAGGGCCGAGGGCGAAAAACTGTTTTTT
cdr3_aa: CASTLDRAEGEKLFF

j_call: TRBJ2-1
v_call: TRBV7-2
clone_size: once
cdr3_length: 14
d_call: NA
cdr3_nt: TGTGCCAGCAGCCAGGGGTCGGGCTACAATGAGCAGTTCTTC
cdr3_aa: CASSQGSGYNEQFF

j_call: TRBJ2-7
v_call: TRBV5-1
clone_size: NA
cdr3_length: 19
d_call: TRBD2
cdr3_nt: TGCGCCAGCAGCTTACCCTCCGGGACTAGCGGGGAATGGAACTACGAGCAGTACTTC
cdr3_aa: CASSLPSGTSGEWNYEQYF

j_call: TRBJ2-3
v_call: TRBV28
clone_size: NA
cdr3_length: 15
d_call: TRBD1
cdr3_nt: TGTGCCAGCAGTTTCAGGGGGCGAGGGACAGATACGCAGTATTTT
cdr3_aa: CASSFRGRGTDTQYF

j_call: TRBJ1-2
v_call: TRBV5-1
clone_size: NA
cdr3_length: 15
d_call: NA
cdr3_nt: TGCGCCAGCAGCCAAGCCACAGGGATCAGCTATGGCTACACCTTC
cdr3_aa: CASSQATGISYGYTF

j_call: TRBJ2-7
v_call: TRBV7-8
clone_size: once
cdr3_length: 16
d_call: NA
cdr3_nt: TGTGCCAGCAGCTTAGGGGGGGGCCCCGCAATCCGGAGAGGGTCGTTC
cdr3_aa: CASSLGGGPAIRRGSF

j_call: TRBJ2-1
v_call: TRBV6-4
clone_size: few
cdr3_length: 13
d_call: NA
cdr3_nt: TGTGCCAGCAGTGGGGGCTCCTACAATGAGCAGTTCTTC
cdr3_aa: CASSGGSYNEQFF

j_call: TRBJ1-2
v_call: TRBV29-1
clone_size: few
cdr3_length: 13
d_call: NA
cdr3_nt: TGCAGCGTTGGATCGGGGGCTAACTATGGCTACACCTTC
cdr3_aa: CSVGSGANYGYTF

j_call: TRBJ1-2
v_call: TRBV19
clone_size: NA
cdr3_length: 14
d_call: TRBD1
cdr3_nt: TGTGCCAGTAGTATGAGGACAGGGGGCGGTGGCTACACCTTC
cdr3_aa: CASSMRTGGGGYTF

j_call: TRBJ1-1
v_call: TRBV15
clone_size: NA
cdr3_length: 11
d_call: NA
cdr3_nt: TGTGCCACCCGGGATTACACTGAAGCTTTCTTT
cdr3_aa: CATRDYTEAFF

j_call: TRBJ2-1
v_call: TRBV27
clone_size: NA
cdr3_length: 12
d_call: NA
cdr3_nt: TGTGCCAGCGGCCGGGGGGCCAATGAGCAGTTCTTC
cdr3_aa: CASGRGANEQFF

j_call: TRBJ2-1
v_call: TRBV15
clone_size: once
cdr3_length: 17
d_call: TRBD2
cdr3_nt: TGTGCCACCAAAGGACTAGCGGGAGGCCCATCCTACAATGAGCAGTTCTTC
cdr3_aa: CATKGLAGGPSYNEQFF

j_call: TRBJ1-1
v_call: TRBV5-1
clone_size: NA
cdr3_length: 14
d_call: NA
cdr3_nt: TGCGCCAGCAGCTTGCAGGTCGAGAACACTGAAGCTTTCTTT
cdr3_aa: CASSLQVENTEAFF

j_call: TRBJ2-1
v_call: TRBV30
clone_size: NA
cdr3_length: 15
d_call: TRBD2
cdr3_nt: TGTGCCTGGAGTGTTACGGGAGGCAGATTGAATGAGCAGTTCTTC
cdr3_aa: CAWSVTGGRLNEQFF

j_call: TRBJ1-2
v_call: TRBV6-5
clone_size: NA
cdr3_length: 15
d_call: NA
cdr3_nt: TGTGCCAGCAGTTACCGACAATCCCCTGGCTATGGCTACACCTTC
cdr3_aa: CASSYRQSPGYGYTF